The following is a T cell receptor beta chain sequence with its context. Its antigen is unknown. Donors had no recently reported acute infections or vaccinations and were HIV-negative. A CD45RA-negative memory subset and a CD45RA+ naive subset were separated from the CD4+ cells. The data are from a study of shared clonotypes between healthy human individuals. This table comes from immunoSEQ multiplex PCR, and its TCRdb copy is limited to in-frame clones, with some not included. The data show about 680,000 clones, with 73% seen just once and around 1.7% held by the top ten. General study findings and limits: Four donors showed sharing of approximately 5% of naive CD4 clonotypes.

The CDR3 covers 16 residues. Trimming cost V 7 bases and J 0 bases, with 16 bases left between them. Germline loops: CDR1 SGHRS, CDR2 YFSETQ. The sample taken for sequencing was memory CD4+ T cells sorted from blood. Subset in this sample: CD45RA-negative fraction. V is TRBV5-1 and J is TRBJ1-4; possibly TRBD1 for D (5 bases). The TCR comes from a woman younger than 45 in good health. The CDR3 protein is CASAPRGAATNEKLFF. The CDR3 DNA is TGCGCCAGCGCACCCCGGGGCGCCGCAACTAATGAAAAACTGTTTTTT.